This T cell receptor (beta chain) was captured by sequencing in a study of T cell changes during pregnancy in multiple sclerosis. V was clipped by 2 bases and J by 4 bases; unmatched bases: 4. CDR3 size: 15 residues. The germline gives CDR1 MNHNS, CDR2 SASEGT. TCRdb keeps only in-frame clones here, not all; method: immunoSEQ multiplex PCR. The table lists 75,000 to 80,000 clones, over 85% of them singletons. The sequenced sample was peripheral blood, obtained in the second trimester of pregnancy. This TCR derives from a female donor in good health, enrolled as a control in a pregnancy study. The genes are TRBV6-1 and TRBJ1-5; 8 bases match TRBD1. The CDR3 region is CASSERQGTNQPQHF. The CDR3 coding sequence is TGTGCCAGCAGTGAAAGACAGGGGACAAATCAGCCCCAGCATTTT.